Reported below is one T cell receptor beta chain. Some clones are missing from TCRdb's copy, which holds only in-frame ones; the method was immunoSEQ multiplex PCR. This table has about 180,000 clones, 80% to 90% appearing once. This sample is drawn from a study of blood T cell repertoires in COVID-19. Study at large: COVID-19 samples collected from the United States, Italy and Spain covered acute and convalescent phases. Sample material is recorded as cDNA or gDNA derived from T cells, B-cell-depleted T cells, or PBMCs.

V lost 4 bases, J lost 10 bases, and 20 bases lay in between. CDR3 size: 15 residues. Per the germline V gene, CDR1 is SNHLY and CDR2 is FYNNEI. Individuals aged roughly 18 to 95 years were recruited from about two dozen US areas. Cohorts were assigned according to the clinical history that participants reported. The specimen was PBMCs or T cells enriched from blood (not recorded which). J is TRBJ1-5 and V is TRBV2; TRBD1 is a possible D gene (5 bases). The origin of this receptor is a woman between 35 and 50 years old with acute COVID-19. CDR3 DNA: TGTGCCAGCAGTGTAGAACAGGACGGGAGTAGACCCCAGCATTTT. The encoded protein is CASSVEQDGSRPQHF.